This entry describes one TCR beta chain. Its specificity is not known. The assay was immunoSEQ multiplex PCR, and TCRdb's table has in-frame clones only and misses some. Here the sample spans some 230,000 clones, 85% to 95% being singletons. This sample was taken from a study of cytomegalovirus exposure and HLA in healthy donors. Whole-study findings and limits: The study labeled under 200 TCR beta chains cytomegalovirus-associated. TCR clusters originating in the first cohort tended to co-occur in the roughly 120 validation repertoires, according to a later analysis.

The CDR3 runs 13 residues. V was cut by 3 bases and J by 5 bases, with 9 bases left in between. Germline assignment: CDR1 SGHRS and CDR2 YFSETQ. The rearrangement joins TRBV5-1 to TRBJ1-5; D is unresolved. The sequenced sample was PBMCs. The source is a woman younger than 35 in good health and CMV-seronegative. The CDR3 region has the DNA TGCGCCAGCAGCTACGACTGGGATCAGCCCCAGCATTTT. Its translation: CASSYDWDQPQHF.